This TCR beta chain appears in the sequencing data of a study of CD8+CD57+ T cells in acquired aplastic anemia. TCR beta VDJ combinations and CDR3 sequences were profiled from genomic DNA. Each CDR3 protein is one row after TCRdb ran MiXCR on the reads. The sample has over 200,000 distinct CDR3 sequences; over 60% are singletons. This sequence was found in a human donor in good health. Material for sequencing was sorted CD4+, CD8+, or CD8+CD57+ T cells (not recorded which) from PBMCs.

The CDR3 nucleotides read TGTGCCAGCAGCTCCCGACAGGGTAGGGACGAGCAGTACTTC. It encodes CASSSRQGRDEQYF. The J gene is TRBJ2-7, the V gene TRBV7-3; 7 nucleotides line up with TRBD1. V was clipped by 4 bases and J by 5 bases; unmatched bases: 8. The CDR3 has 14 residues. Germline CDR1 SGHTA, CDR2 FQGTGA.